This record looks at one T cell receptor (beta chain) sequence and its context. What it binds is unknown. Control patients had untreated stable or active relapsing-remitting multiple sclerosis by revised McDonald criteria. TEMRA cells were enriched by FACS, while CD8+ and CD4+ T cells were obtained through a negative isolation that was performed magnetically. Random hexamers were used to reverse transcribe the RNA input (about 0.45 to 1 ug). TCRdb independently ran MiXCR on the immunoSEQ multiplex PCR reads; one entry per CDR3 protein. This table has 130,000 or so distinct CDR3 sequences, around 86% appearing once. V lost 5 bases to trimming and J lost 2 bases, with 7 bases between them. Germline V gene data show CDR1 as MNHEY and CDR2 as SVGEGT. The CDR3 consists of 12 residues. The record originates from a study of CD8 T cells in Susac syndrome. Whole-study results and caveats: By the study's own acknowledgment, its TCR sequencing and HLA analysis included relatively few individuals.

The genes are TRBV6-2 or TRBV6-3 and TRBJ2-7; no clear D gene. Sample: CD8+ T cells from PBMCs. This clonotype was obtained from a human donor with multiple sclerosis. In DNA form, the CDR3 reads TGTGCCAGCAGTACGCGAGCCTACGAGCAGTACGTC. This translates into CASSTRAYEQYV.